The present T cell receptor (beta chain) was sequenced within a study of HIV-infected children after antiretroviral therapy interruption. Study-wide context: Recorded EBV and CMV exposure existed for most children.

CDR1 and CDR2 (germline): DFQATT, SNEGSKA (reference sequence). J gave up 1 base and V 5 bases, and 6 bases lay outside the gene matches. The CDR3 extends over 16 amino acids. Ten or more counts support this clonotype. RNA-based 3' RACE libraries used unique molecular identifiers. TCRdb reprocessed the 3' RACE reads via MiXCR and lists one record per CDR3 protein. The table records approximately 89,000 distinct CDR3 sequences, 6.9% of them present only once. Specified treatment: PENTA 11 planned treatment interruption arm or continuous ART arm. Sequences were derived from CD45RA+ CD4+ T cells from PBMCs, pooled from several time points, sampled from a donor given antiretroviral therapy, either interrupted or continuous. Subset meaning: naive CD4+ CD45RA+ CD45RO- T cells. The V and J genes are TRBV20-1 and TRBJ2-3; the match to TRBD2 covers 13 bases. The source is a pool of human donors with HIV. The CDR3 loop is CSAFTSGRGGTDTQYF. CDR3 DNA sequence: TGCAGTGCTTTCACTAGCGGGAGGGGCGGCACAGATACGCAGTATTTT.